This TCR beta chain was captured by sequencing in a study of T-cell memory formation after mild COVID-19. Study details: Among the donors, TCR clusters were largely specific to each donor. Study-level points and caveats: CD4/CD8 balance held among clones contracting day 15 to 85, and later expanders leaned CD4+.

TCR alpha and TCR beta cDNA libraries with sample barcodes and UMIs came from 5'RACE using constant-segment primers. Using its own MiXCR run on the 5' RACE reads, TCRdb lists one record per CDR3 protein. Here the sample spans some 68,000 distinct CDR3 sequences, 16% being singletons. A note on this clonotype: Its antigen is not known.

Looked up from germline, CDR1 is KGHDR and CDR2 is SFDVKD. This CDR3 has 13 residues. The ends were cut back, 3 bases at V and 9 bases at J, with 11 bases in the middle. The sample comprised PBMCs or a T cell subset sorted from them (not recorded which). The receptor's source is an adult woman who had mild COVID-19 (a few samples of this study predate the infection). Cell type and time point are not known. The gene calls are TRBV24-1 and TRBJ2-1; D uncertain. This chain's CDR3 is CATSDHTWGEQFF. DNA for the CDR3: TGTGCCACCAGTGATCACACCTGGGGTGAGCAGTTCTTC.